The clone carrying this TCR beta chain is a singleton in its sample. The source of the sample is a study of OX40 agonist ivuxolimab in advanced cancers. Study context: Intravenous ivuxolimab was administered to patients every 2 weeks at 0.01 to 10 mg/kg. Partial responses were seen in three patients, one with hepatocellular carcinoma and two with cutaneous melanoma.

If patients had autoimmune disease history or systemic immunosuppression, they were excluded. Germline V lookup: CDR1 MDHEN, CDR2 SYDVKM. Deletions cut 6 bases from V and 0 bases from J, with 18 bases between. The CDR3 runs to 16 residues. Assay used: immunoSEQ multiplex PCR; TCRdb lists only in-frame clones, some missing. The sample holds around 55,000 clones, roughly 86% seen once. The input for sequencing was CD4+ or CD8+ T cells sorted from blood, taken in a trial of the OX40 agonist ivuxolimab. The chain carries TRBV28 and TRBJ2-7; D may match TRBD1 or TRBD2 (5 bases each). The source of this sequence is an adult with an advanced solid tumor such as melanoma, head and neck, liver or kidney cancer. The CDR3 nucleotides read TGTGCCAGCAGCCTGGGACCGCCTTTTGACTCCTACGAGCAGTACTTC. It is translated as CASSLGPPFDSYEQYF.